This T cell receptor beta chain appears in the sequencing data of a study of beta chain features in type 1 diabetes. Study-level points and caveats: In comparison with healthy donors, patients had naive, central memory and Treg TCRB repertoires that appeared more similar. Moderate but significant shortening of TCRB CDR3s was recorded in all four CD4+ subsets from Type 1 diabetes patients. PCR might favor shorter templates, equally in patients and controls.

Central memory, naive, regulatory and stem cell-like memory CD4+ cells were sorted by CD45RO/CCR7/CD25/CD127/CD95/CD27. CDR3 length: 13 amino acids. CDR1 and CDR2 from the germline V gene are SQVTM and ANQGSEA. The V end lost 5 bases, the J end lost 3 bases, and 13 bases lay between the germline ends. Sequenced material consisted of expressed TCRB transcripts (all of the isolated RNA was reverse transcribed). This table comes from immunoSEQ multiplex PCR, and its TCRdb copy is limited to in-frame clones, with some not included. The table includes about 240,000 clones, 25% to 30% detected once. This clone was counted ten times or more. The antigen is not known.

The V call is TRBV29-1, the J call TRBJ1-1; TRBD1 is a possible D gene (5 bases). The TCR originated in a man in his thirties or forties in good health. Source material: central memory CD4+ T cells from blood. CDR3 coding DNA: TGCAGCGTTTCGGGGGGAACGGACACTGAAGCTTTCTTT. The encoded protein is CSVSGGTDTEAFF.